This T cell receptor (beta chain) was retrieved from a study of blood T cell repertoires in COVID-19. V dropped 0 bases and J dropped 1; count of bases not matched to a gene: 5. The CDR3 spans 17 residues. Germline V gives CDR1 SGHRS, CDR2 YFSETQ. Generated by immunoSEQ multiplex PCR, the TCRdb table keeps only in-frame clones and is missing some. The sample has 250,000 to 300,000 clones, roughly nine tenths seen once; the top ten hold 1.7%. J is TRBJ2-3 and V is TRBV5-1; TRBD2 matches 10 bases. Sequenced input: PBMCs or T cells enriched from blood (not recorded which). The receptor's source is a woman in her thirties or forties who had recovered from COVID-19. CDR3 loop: CASSLVELAGGTDTQYF. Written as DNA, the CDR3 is TGCGCCAGCAGCTTGGTAGAGCTAGCGGGGGGCACAGATACGCAGTATTTT.